The T cell receptor (beta chain) under discussion was sequenced for a study of shared clonotypes between healthy human individuals. V dropped 5 bases and J dropped 5; count of bases not matched to a gene: 3. The CDR3 totals 15 residues. Germline values: CDR1 MNHNY, CDR2 SVGAGI (reference sequence). Repertoires were generated with immunoSEQ multiplex PCR, while TCRdb's copy carries only in-frame clones and drops some. Among 550,000 to 850,000 clones listed, about two thirds were seen once. The sample comprised memory CD4+ T cells sorted from blood. Regarding subset: CD45RA-negative fraction. The rearrangement uses TRBV6-6 and TRBJ1-6; TRBD1 agrees at 10 bases. This clonotype was obtained from a woman aged 25 to 45 in good health. The CDR3 DNA reads as TGTGCCAGCAGTGACGGACAGGGGGATAATTCACCCCTCCACTTT. Protein sequence: CASSDGQGDNSPLHF.